In its sample, the clone carrying this T cell receptor beta chain was seen once. This entry belongs to a study of blood T cell repertoires in COVID-19. Looking at the study overall: Some COVID-19 samples were acute and others convalescent; all came from the United States, Italy and Spain.

Sequenced by immunoSEQ multiplex PCR; TCRdb stores in-frame clones only, minus some. The profile shows 250,000 to 350,000 clones, around 90% of them singletons. Participant age was roughly 18 to 89 years, and participants resided in approximately 25 US areas. Participants reported their clinical history, and cohort assignment relied on those reports. The receptor was derived from a woman aged 18-29 years with acute COVID-19. The source material was PBMCs or T cells enriched from blood (not recorded which).

In nucleotides, the CDR3 is TGTGCCACCGACAGGGCGACTTCCTACGAGCAGTACTTC. As protein: CATDRATSYEQYF. This rearrangement joins TRBV28 to TRBJ2-7; 7 positions match TRBD1. The CDR3 consists of 13 residues. V lost 10 bases and J lost 1; bases outside the gene matches: 7. Germline V gene sequence: CDR1 MDHEN, CDR2 SYDVKM.